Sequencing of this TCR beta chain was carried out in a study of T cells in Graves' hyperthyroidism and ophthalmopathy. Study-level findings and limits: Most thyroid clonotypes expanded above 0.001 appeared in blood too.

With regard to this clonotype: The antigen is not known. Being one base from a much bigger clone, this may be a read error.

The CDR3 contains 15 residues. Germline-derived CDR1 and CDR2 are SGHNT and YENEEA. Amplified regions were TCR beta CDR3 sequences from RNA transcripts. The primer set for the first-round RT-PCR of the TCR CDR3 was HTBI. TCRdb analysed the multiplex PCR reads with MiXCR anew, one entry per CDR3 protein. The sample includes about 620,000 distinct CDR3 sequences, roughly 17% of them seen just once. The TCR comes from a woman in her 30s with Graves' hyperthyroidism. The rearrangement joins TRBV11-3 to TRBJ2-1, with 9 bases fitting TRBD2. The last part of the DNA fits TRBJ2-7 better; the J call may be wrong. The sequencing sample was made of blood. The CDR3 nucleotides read TGTGCCAGCAGCTCTAGCGGGACGTCGCCCAATGAGCAGTACTTC. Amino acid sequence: CASSSSGTSPNEQYF.